These T cell receptor beta chains were read from a single sample in a study of beta chain features in type 1 diabetes. The data were produced by immunoSEQ multiplex PCR, yet TCRdb's version contains in-frame clones alone and is incomplete. The data contain 350,000 to 450,000 clones, about 15% of them singletons. What was sequenced was naive CD4+ T cells from blood. The origin of the receptors is a man younger than 40 in good health. The CDR3 runs from the conserved cysteine through the conserved F or W. Each record gives: J gene, V gene, D gene, clone size, CDR3 protein, CDR3 DNA. A D gene is named only where the DNA matches it firmly. Rows may omit the clone size; those that give it use once, few, many or a size class.

j_call: TRBJ1-4; v_call: TRBV5-4; d_call: TRBD1; clone_size: few; cdr3_aa: CASSPEPTGNEKLFF; cdr3_nt: TGTGCCAGCAGCCCTGAGCCGACAGGGAATGAAAAACTGTTTTTT
j_call: TRBJ2-4; v_call: TRBV7-2; d_call: TRBD2; clone_size: -; cdr3_aa: CASSLVTAGGNIQYF; cdr3_nt: TGTGCCAGCAGCTTAGTAACCGCGGGAGGGAACATTCAGTACTTC
j_call: TRBJ2-1; v_call: TRBV10-3; d_call: -; clone_size: many; cdr3_aa: CAIRDPQHNEQFF; cdr3_nt: TGTGCCATCAGGGACCCGCAGCACAATGAGCAGTTCTTC
j_call: TRBJ1-2; v_call: TRBV10-3; d_call: TRBD1; clone_size: -; cdr3_aa: CAISSRGDGYTF; cdr3_nt: TGTGCCATCAGTTCCAGGGGGGATGGCTACACCTTC
j_call: TRBJ2-5; v_call: TRBV5-4; d_call: TRBD1; clone_size: few; cdr3_aa: CASSSRTGAETQYF; cdr3_nt: TGTGCCAGCAGCTCCCGGACAGGGGCAGAGACCCAGTACTTC
j_call: TRBJ2-1; v_call: TRBV15; d_call: -; clone_size: -; cdr3_aa: CATSRDRSSYNEQFF; cdr3_nt: TGTGCCACCAGCAGGGACAGATCTTCCTACAATGAGCAGTTCTTC
j_call: TRBJ1-5; v_call: TRBV10-2; d_call: -; clone_size: -; cdr3_aa: CASSGQGNQPQHF; cdr3_nt: TGCGCCAGCAGTGGGCAGGGGAATCAGCCCCAGCATTTT
j_call: TRBJ2-1; v_call: TRBV11-2; d_call: -; clone_size: -; cdr3_aa: CASSLDREGEQFF; cdr3_nt: TGTGCCAGCAGCTTAGATCGAGAGGGTGAGCAGTTCTTC
j_call: TRBJ1-2; v_call: TRBV9; d_call: -; clone_size: -; cdr3_aa: CASSPVIGGYTF; cdr3_nt: TGTGCCAGCAGCCCCGTGATAGGCGGCTACACCTTC
j_call: TRBJ2-5; v_call: TRBV10-3; d_call: TRBD2; clone_size: few; cdr3_aa: CAISPTSGQETQYF; cdr3_nt: TGTGCCATCAGTCCCACTAGCGGCCAAGAGACCCAGTACTTC
j_call: TRBJ2-3; v_call: TRBV5-6; d_call: -; clone_size: few; cdr3_aa: CASSLLTDTQYF; cdr3_nt: TGTGCCAGCAGCTTGCTCACAGATACGCAGTATTTT
j_call: TRBJ2-4; v_call: TRBV29-1; d_call: TRBD2; clone_size: -; cdr3_aa: CSVGIAGGNKNIQYF; cdr3_nt: TGCAGCGTCGGAATAGCGGGAGGAAACAAAAACATTCAGTACTTC
j_call: TRBJ1-2; v_call: TRBV11-3; d_call: -; clone_size: -; cdr3_aa: CASGSRESDGYTF; cdr3_nt: TGTGCCAGCGGTAGCAGGGAGAGCGATGGCTACACCTTC
j_call: TRBJ2-2; v_call: TRBV19; d_call: -; clone_size: -; cdr3_aa: CASSIWGHDTGELFF; cdr3_nt: TGTGCCAGTAGTATATGGGGACACGACACCGGGGAGCTGTTTTTT
j_call: TRBJ1-1; v_call: TRBV7-9; d_call: -; clone_size: -; cdr3_aa: CASSLDGSLEAFF; cdr3_nt: TGTGCCAGCAGCTTAGATGGGTCTCTCGAAGCTTTCTTT
j_call: TRBJ2-7; v_call: TRBV7-2; d_call: -; clone_size: -; cdr3_aa: CASSLGRSSYEQYF; cdr3_nt: TGTGCCAGCAGCTTGGGCAGAAGCTCCTACGAGCAGTACTTC
j_call: TRBJ2-3; v_call: TRBV7-9; d_call: -; clone_size: -; cdr3_aa: CASSPQGGITQYF; cdr3_nt: TGTGCCAGCAGCCCCCAAGGGGGGATAACGCAGTATTTT
j_call: TRBJ2-6; v_call: TRBV6-5; d_call: -; clone_size: few; cdr3_aa: CASSYVALGANVLTF; cdr3_nt: TGTGCCAGCAGTTACGTGGCTCTGGGGGCCAACGTCCTGACTTTC
j_call: TRBJ1-5; v_call: TRBV29-1; d_call: -; clone_size: -; cdr3_aa: CSVWQVPNQPQHF; cdr3_nt: TGCAGCGTTTGGCAGGTCCCTAATCAGCCCCAGCATTTT
j_call: TRBJ1-4; v_call: TRBV4-1; d_call: -; clone_size: -; cdr3_aa: CASSPLHGEKLFF; cdr3_nt: TGCGCCAGCAGCCCCCTTCATGGTGAAAAACTGTTTTTT
j_call: TRBJ2-5; v_call: TRBV9; d_call: -; clone_size: -; cdr3_aa: CASSPAGETQYF; cdr3_nt: TGTGCCAGCAGCCCCGCGGGTGAGACCCAGTACTTC
j_call: TRBJ1-1; v_call: TRBV6-1; d_call: -; clone_size: -; cdr3_aa: CASTYKNTEAFF; cdr3_nt: TGTGCCAGCACTTACAAGAACACTGAAGCTTTCTTT
j_call: TRBJ2-5; v_call: TRBV29-1; d_call: TRBD2; clone_size: -; cdr3_aa: CSVLGGETQYF; cdr3_nt: TGCAGCGTTCTGGGAGGGGAGACCCAGTACTTC
j_call: TRBJ2-1; v_call: TRBV14; d_call: -; clone_size: few; cdr3_aa: CASREAGFSYNEQFF; cdr3_nt: TGTGCCAGCAGGGAGGCAGGGTTCTCCTACAATGAGCAGTTCTTC
j_call: TRBJ2-5; v_call: TRBV7-9; d_call: -; clone_size: few; cdr3_aa: CASSLATPTETQYF; cdr3_nt: TGTGCCAGCAGCTTAGCAACCCCGACGGAGACCCAGTACTTC
j_call: TRBJ2-1; v_call: TRBV7-2; d_call: -; clone_size: few; cdr3_aa: CASSREPVTVREQFF; cdr3_nt: TGTGCCAGCAGCCGGGAGCCTGTGACAGTGAGGGAGCAGTTCTTC
j_call: TRBJ2-1; v_call: TRBV20-1; d_call: -; clone_size: few; cdr3_aa: CSAQAQTEQFF; cdr3_nt: TGCAGTGCCCAAGCCCAAACTGAGCAGTTCTTC
j_call: TRBJ2-3; v_call: TRBV5-1; d_call: TRBD1; clone_size: -; cdr3_aa: CASSLASPRQGADTQYF; cdr3_nt: TGCGCCAGCAGCTTGGCCTCTCCGAGACAGGGGGCAGATACGCAGTATTTT
j_call: TRBJ2-3; v_call: TRBV4-3; d_call: -; clone_size: few; cdr3_aa: CASSQKPSPTTDTQYF; cdr3_nt: TGCGCCAGCAGCCAAAAGCCCTCCCCGACCACAGATACGCAGTATTTT
j_call: TRBJ2-7; v_call: TRBV2; d_call: -; clone_size: -; cdr3_aa: CASSEEAGTGYYEQYF; cdr3_nt: TGTGCCAGCAGTGAAGAGGCCGGGACTGGCTACTACGAGCAGTACTTC
j_call: TRBJ2-4; v_call: TRBV27; d_call: -; clone_size: -; cdr3_aa: CASSFGIPAIQYF; cdr3_nt: TGTGCCAGCAGTTTCGGTATTCCGGCCATTCAGTACTTC
j_call: TRBJ2-1; v_call: TRBV9; d_call: -; clone_size: -; cdr3_aa: CASSVDGENNEQFF; cdr3_nt: TGTGCCAGCAGCGTAGACGGGGAAAACAATGAGCAGTTCTTC
j_call: TRBJ2-7; v_call: TRBV4-1; d_call: -; clone_size: -; cdr3_aa: CASSQGPGTPNPHYEQYF; cdr3_nt: TGCGCCAGCAGCCAAGGTCCCGGGACACCCAATCCCCACTACGAGCAGTACTTC
j_call: TRBJ1-1; v_call: TRBV13; d_call: -; clone_size: -; cdr3_aa: CASSLTFRGTEAFF; cdr3_nt: TGTGCCAGCAGCTTAACTTTCCGAGGGACTGAAGCTTTCTTT
j_call: TRBJ2-5; v_call: TRBV7-2; d_call: -; clone_size: -; cdr3_aa: CASSSGPSQETQYF; cdr3_nt: TGTGCCAGCAGCTCCGGACCATCTCAAGAGACCCAGTACTTC
j_call: TRBJ2-3; v_call: TRBV7-9; d_call: -; clone_size: -; cdr3_aa: CASSSSLGTDTQYF; cdr3_nt: TGTGCCAGCAGCTCGTCCCTGGGCACAGATACGCAGTATTTT
j_call: TRBJ1-2; v_call: TRBV25-1; d_call: -; clone_size: -; cdr3_aa: CASSDQGGYTF; cdr3_nt: TGTGCCAGCAGTGACCAAGGGGGCTACACCTTC
j_call: TRBJ2-1; v_call: TRBV5-6; d_call: -; clone_size: -; cdr3_aa: CATQEGTNYNEQFF; cdr3_nt: TGTGCCACCCAAGAAGGGACAAACTACAATGAGCAGTTCTTC
j_call: TRBJ1-1; v_call: TRBV4-3; d_call: -; clone_size: -; cdr3_aa: CASSQAGPLAAFF; cdr3_nt: TGCGCCAGCAGCCAGGCCGGGCCATTAGCAGCTTTCTTT
j_call: TRBJ2-4; v_call: TRBV19; d_call: -; clone_size: -; cdr3_aa: CASTTDPIAKNIQYF; cdr3_nt: TGTGCCAGTACGACGGATCCAATAGCCAAAAACATTCAGTACTTC
j_call: TRBJ2-2; v_call: TRBV7-3; d_call: -; clone_size: few; cdr3_aa: CASSRGAANTGELFF; cdr3_nt: TGTGCCAGCAGCAGAGGGGCGGCGAACACCGGGGAGCTGTTTTTT